A selection of T cell receptor beta chains follows, all from one sample in a study of T cell repertoires in cytomegalovirus infection. TCRdb fed the reads into MiXCR, producing one record per CDR3 protein. The sample includes approximately 500,000 distinct CDR3 sequences, 26% of them seen just once. The source material was PBMCs. The source of these receptors is a human donor in good health (CMV status not recorded). Some clones in this sample may be carry-over from other donors' samples. Both conserved end residues are part of each CDR3. Fields, in order: J gene, clone size, CDR3 length, V gene, D gene, CDR3 DNA, CDR3 protein. The D gene is left open where the match is weak. Clone size is shown for a subset of rows, as once, few, many or a class of expanded clone.

TRBJ2-5 | - | 14 | TRBV7-2 | - | TGTGCCAGCACCCTTAGTGCCGGGAAAGAGACCCAGTACTTC | CASTLSAGKETQYF
TRBJ2-1 | many | 14 | TRBV6-5 | TRBD2 | TGTGCCAGCAGTTTTAGCGGGAGAGGGAATGAGCAGTTCTTC | CASSFSGRGNEQFF
TRBJ2-4 | - | 17 | TRBV5-1 | TRBD2 | TGCGCCAGCAGCCCGGTCACTAGCGGGGGACCCAAAAACATTCAGTACTTC | CASSPVTSGGPKNIQYF
TRBJ2-5 | few | 15 | TRBV4-1 | - | TGCGCCAGCAGCCCCGGAGGGCCGATCCAAGAGACCCAGTACTTC | CASSPGGPIQETQYF
TRBJ1-3 | many | 15 | TRBV7-2 | - | TGTGCCAGCACCCTCGCAGGGAGCTCTGGAAACACCATATATTTT | CASTLAGSSGNTIYF
TRBJ1-2 | - | 15 | TRBV4-3 | - | TGCGCCAGCAGCCATCCAGGGAGATCTAACTATGGCTACACCTTC | CASSHPGRSNYGYTF
TRBJ1-6 | - | 14 | TRBV4-1 | - | TGCGCCAGCAGGGTAATCCCGAATAATTCACCCCTCCACTTT | CASRVIPNNSPLHF
TRBJ2-1 | few | 10 | TRBV7-8 | - | TGTGCCAGCAGCGGTTATGAGCAGTTCTTC | CASSGYEQFF
TRBJ2-1 | few | 13 | TRBV12-3/TRBV12-4 | TRBD2 | TGTGCCAGCAGACGGGAGGGCGGGAGGGCTCAGTTCTTC | CASRREGGRAQFF
TRBJ2-1 | few | 15 | TRBV29-1 | TRBD2 | TGCAGCGGAAGCGGAACTAGCGGGAGGGCCACTGAGCAGTTCTTC | CSGSGTSGRATEQFF
TRBJ2-1 | - | 16 | TRBV7-2 | TRBD2 | TGTGCCAGCAGCTCCCCCGGGACTAGCGGGATCCGGGGGCAGTTCTTC | CASSSPGTSGIRGQFF
TRBJ1-5 | - | 15 | TRBV27 | - | TGTGCCAGCAGGGGTGGCAGCTCTCCAGGCCAGCCCCAGCATTTT | CASRGGSSPGQPQHF
TRBJ1-2 | - | 15 | TRBV28 | TRBD1 | TGTGCCAGCAGTCCGGGACAGGGGGCCTGGTATGGCTACACCTTC | CASSPGQGAWYGYTF
TRBJ2-7 | many | 15 | TRBV7-2 | TRBD2 | TGTGCCAGCAGCGAAGGCGCGGGAGGGCCCTACGAGCAGTACTTC | CASSEGAGGPYEQYF